The clone carrying this T cell receptor (beta chain) was seen a few times. Its specificity is unknown. This specimen comes from a study of post-analysis software for immune sequencing data. At the level of the study: Several disease courses (relapsing-remitting, secondary progressive and progressive-relapsing) of multiple sclerosis were included.

The ends were cut back, 5 bases at V and 5 bases at J, with 24 bases in the middle. Germline loops: CDR1 SGHVS, CDR2 FNYEAQ. The length of the CDR3 is 17 residues. Findings of the study overall: For normalized Chao1 diversity, multiple sclerosis patients scored significantly lower than controls did. Controls had lower frequencies than patients of a handful of TRBV segments, which included TRBV5-6, TRBV5-1 and TRBV20-1. F measure showed strong co-clustering of same-batch samples.

Sequencing libraries made from TCR beta cDNA carried unique molecular identifiers. T cells, roughly 0.9 to 11 million of them, yielded some 540,000 cDNA molecules. TCRdb fed the PCR reads into MiXCR, producing one record per CDR3 protein. The sample contains roughly 700,000 distinct CDR3 sequences, around 27% of which appear only once. The chain has TRBV7-6 and TRBJ2-5, with a weak D call TRBD2 (6 bases). The sequencing sample was made of blood. The TCR sequence derives from a girl aged 5-17 years with multiple sclerosis. The CDR3 loop is CASSRDIGRGPEETQYF. The CDR3 bases are TGTGCCAGCAGCCGAGACATTGGGCGGGGCCCGGAGGAGACCCAGTACTTC. Based on the CDR3 plus reference TRBV7-6 and TRBJ2-5, the full variable domain is GAGVSQSPRYKVTKRGQDVALRCDPISGHVSLYWYRQALGQGPEFLTYFNYEAQQDKSGLPNDRFSAERPEGSISTLTIQRTEQRDSAMYRCASSRDIGRGPEETQYFGPGTRLLVL.